This is a list of T cell receptor beta chains from one sample in a study of CD8+CD57+ T cells in acquired aplastic anemia. One entry per CDR3 protein, called by TCRdb with MiXCR from the reads. The table has some 200,000 distinct CDR3 sequences, almost 50% seen once. Sequencing was done on a sample of sorted CD4+, CD8+, or CD8+CD57+ T cells (not recorded which) from PBMCs. The receptors stem from a human donor with aplastic anemia. Each CDR3 is given with its conserved first and last residue. A D gene is named only where the DNA matches it firmly. Size is omitted from some rows. Given values are once, few, many or a class for expanded clones.

CASSRGPGGTEAFF TGTGCCAGTAGCCGGGGACCCGGAGGCACTGAAGCTTTCTTT - TRBJ1-1 many TRBV19
CSARGEGRSYEQYF TGCAGTGCTAGAGGGGAGGGGCGCTCCTACGAGCAGTACTTC TRBD2 TRBJ2-7 - TRBV20-1
CASSIFGDSNQPQHF TGTGCCAGTAGTATTTTCGGGGACTCCAATCAGCCCCAGCATTTT - TRBJ1-5 many TRBV19
CATLRGTGDEKLFF TGTGCCACCCTCCGAGGGACAGGGGACGAAAAACTGTTTTTT TRBD1 TRBJ1-4 many TRBV10-3
CASSEAGGRGYTF TGTGCCAGCAGTGAGGCAGGGGGCCGGGGCTACACCTTC TRBD1 TRBJ1-2 once TRBV25-1
CASSLTVQNYGYTF TGCGCCAGCAGCTTAACGGTGCAGAACTATGGCTACACCTTC - TRBJ1-2 many TRBV5-1
CAISGGRGAGGTDTQYF TGTGCCATCAGTGGGGGGCGAGGAGCGGGGGGCACAGATACGCAGTATTTT TRBD2 TRBJ2-3 - TRBV10-3
CASSEGLSDIATQYF TGTGCCAGCAGCGAGGGCCTTTCTGATATTGCGACCCAGTACTTC - TRBJ2-5 few TRBV9
CASSLDGLYGYTF TGTGCCAGCAGTTTGGACGGGCTCTATGGCTACACCTTC - TRBJ1-2 many TRBV12-3/TRBV12-4
CASSLRNSFSYEQYF TGTGCCAGCAGCTTACGGAACAGCTTCTCCTACGAGCAGTACTTC - TRBJ2-7 once TRBV7-2
CSASPGQGRAQETQYF TGCAGTGCTAGCCCGGGACAGGGACGTGCTCAAGAGACCCAGTACTTC TRBD1 TRBJ2-5 - TRBV20-1
CASNRDQGANEQFF TGTGCCAGCAACAGGGACCAAGGGGCTAATGAGCAGTTCTTC - TRBJ2-1 - TRBV2
CSVDPSGAGELFF TGCAGCGTTGACCCCTCAGGCGCCGGGGAGCTGTTTTTT - TRBJ2-2 many TRBV29-1
CASSTGQITGELFF TGCGCCAGCAGCACGGGACAGATCACCGGGGAGCTGTTTTTT TRBD1 TRBJ2-2 many TRBV5-1
CASSQDGGADNSPLHF TGTGCCAGCAGCCAAGACGGCGGGGCTGATAATTCACCCCTCCACTTT - TRBJ1-6 few TRBV3-1
CASSLESNEQFF TGCGCCAGCAGCTTGGAGAGCAATGAGCAGTTCTTC - TRBJ2-1 many TRBV5-1
CASSLLGGDRVSSTDTQYF TGTGCCAGCAGCTTATTAGGTGGGGACCGCGTCTCTAGCACAGATACGCAGTATTTT - TRBJ2-3 many TRBV7-9
CASSLVGGQGAAFF TGTGCCAGCAGCTTAGTGGGTGGACAGGGGGCAGCTTTCTTT TRBD1 TRBJ1-1 - TRBV7-2
CSATAPFQETQYF TGCAGTGCGACCGCGCCGTTCCAAGAGACCCAGTACTTC - TRBJ2-5 many TRBV20-1
CSAAGGEKTQYF TGCAGTGCCGCGGGGGGGGAAAAGACCCAGTACTTC TRBD2 TRBJ2-5 many TRBV20-1
CASSPGTVSLEQYF TGTGCCAGCAGTCCCGGGACAGTCTCTCTCGAGCAGTACTTC TRBD1 TRBJ2-7 - TRBV7-9
CASSDGYEQYF TGTGCCAGTAGCGACGGCTACGAGCAGTACTTC - TRBJ2-7 - TRBV19
CASSEQGAGNEQFF TGTGCCAGCAGTGAGCAGGGGGCGGGGAATGAGCAGTTCTTC TRBD1 TRBJ2-1 - TRBV2
CASSFGGGIVHF - - TRBJ1-3 many TRBV12-3/TRBV12-4
CASSGTGGRTEAFF TGTGCCAGCAGCGGTACAGGGGGGAGAACTGAAGCTTTCTTT TRBD1 TRBJ1-1 many TRBV2
CASSVGVLNTEAFF TGTGCCAGCAGCGTAGGGGTCTTGAACACTGAAGCTTTCTTT - TRBJ1-1 - TRBV9